Listed below are T cell receptor beta chains from one sample, sequenced in a study of blood T cell repertoires in COVID-19. The table came from immunoSEQ multiplex PCR; TCRdb's copy has only in-frame clones and leaves some out. Seen here are approximately 200,000 clones, roughly four fifths observed once, and the top ten hold around 7.2%. Material for sequencing was peripheral blood. Every receptor here comes from a woman in her forties or fifties with acute or convalescent COVID-19. CDR3s include the opening cysteine and the closing phenylalanine or tryptophan. A D gene is named only where the DNA matches it firmly. For some rows the clone size is stated as once, few or many, or as a class when expanded; others skip it.

clone_size: NA
v_call: TRBV14
d_call: NA
j_call: TRBJ1-1
cdr3_nt: TGTGCCAGCAGCCAATTCGCGGGCGTGGACACTGAAGCTTTCTTT
cdr3_aa: CASSQFAGVDTEAFF

clone_size: NA
v_call: TRBV3-1/TRBV3-2
d_call: NA
j_call: TRBJ2-5
cdr3_nt: TGTGCCAGCAGCCCGTGGGACTACCAAGAGACCCAGTACTTC
cdr3_aa: CASSPWDYQETQYF

clone_size: few
v_call: TRBV6-9
d_call: NA
j_call: TRBJ2-4
cdr3_nt: TGTGCCAGCAGTTCGCGCGGCAGGGTCGAGGTTTTGGGTTCCAAAAACATTCAGTACTTC
cdr3_aa: CASSSRGRVEVLGSKNIQYF

clone_size: NA
v_call: TRBV4-3
d_call: TRBD1
j_call: TRBJ1-2
cdr3_nt: TGCGCCAGCAGCCAAGAGAAGGGGAGGACAGGGGCGGGTGGCTACACCTTC
cdr3_aa: CASSQEKGRTGAGGYTF

clone_size: NA
v_call: TRBV2
d_call: TRBD2
j_call: TRBJ2-7
cdr3_nt: TGTGCCGTAAGAGCGGGGCCAAGTCTATCCGAGCAGTACTTC
cdr3_aa: CAVRAGPSLSEQYF

clone_size: few
v_call: TRBV2
d_call: NA
j_call: TRBJ1-2
cdr3_nt: TGTGCCACTCAACAGGGTAGGACGTATGGCTACACCTTC
cdr3_aa: CATQQGRTYGYTF

clone_size: once
v_call: TRBV7-9
d_call: TRBD1
j_call: TRBJ1-3
cdr3_nt: TGTGCCAGCAGCGAAACAGGGGGCAGGAGAAACACCATATATTTT
cdr3_aa: CASSETGGRRNTIYF

clone_size: NA
v_call: TRBV20-1
d_call: TRBD2
j_call: TRBJ2-7
cdr3_nt: TGCAGTGCTAGTAATAGCGGGAGAAATGACGAGCAGTACTTC
cdr3_aa: CSASNSGRNDEQYF

clone_size: few
v_call: TRBV30
d_call: TRBD1
j_call: TRBJ1-1
cdr3_nt: TGTGCCTGGACTGTGGTTCTTACAGGGGGCAGAGCTTTCTTT
cdr3_aa: CAWTVVLTGGRAFF

clone_size: NA
v_call: TRBV25-1
d_call: TRBD1
j_call: TRBJ2-5
cdr3_nt: TGTGCCAGCAGTGACGTTAAACAGGGGGGTCCCCAAGAGACCCAGTACTTC
cdr3_aa: CASSDVKQGGPQETQYF

clone_size: NA
v_call: TRBV7-9
d_call: TRBD1
j_call: TRBJ2-7
cdr3_nt: TGTGCCAGCAGCGCACCGGGACAGGGTATATACGAGCAGTACTTC
cdr3_aa: CASSAPGQGIYEQYF

clone_size: NA
v_call: TRBV7-8
d_call: NA
j_call: TRBJ1-1
cdr3_nt: TGTGCCAGCAGCTTAGGGAGGGACCGGAGGACTGAAGCTTTCTTT
cdr3_aa: CASSLGRDRRTEAFF

clone_size: NA
v_call: TRBV7-3
d_call: TRBD1
j_call: TRBJ2-1
cdr3_nt: TGTGCCAGCAGCCCGGAGCGGGCAGGGGGCGCATATGAGCAGTTCTTC
cdr3_aa: CASSPERAGGAYEQFF

clone_size: NA
v_call: TRBV2
d_call: NA
j_call: TRBJ2-3
cdr3_nt: TGTGCCAGCAGTGAAGCAAGGGGGGGCCGAGTTACGCAGTATTTT
cdr3_aa: CASSEARGGRVTQYF

clone_size: NA
v_call: TRBV3-1/TRBV3-2
d_call: TRBD2
j_call: TRBJ2-7
cdr3_nt: TGTGCCAGCAGCTACACGGGGGGTGACGACGAGCAGTACTTC
cdr3_aa: CASSYTGGDDEQYF

clone_size: once
v_call: TRBV4-2
d_call: NA
j_call: TRBJ1-5
cdr3_nt: TGTGCCAGCAGCCAAGATCTTTGGGGGGACCAGCCCCAGCATTTT
cdr3_aa: CASSQDLWGDQPQHF

clone_size: few
v_call: TRBV5-1
d_call: NA
j_call: TRBJ2-7
cdr3_nt: TGCGCCAGCAGCTTGGACGACCGCCGGGGCGAGCAGTACTTC
cdr3_aa: CASSLDDRRGEQYF

clone_size: NA
v_call: TRBV11-3
d_call: NA
j_call: TRBJ2-1
cdr3_nt: TGTGCCAGCAGCTTAGGAGAAAACAATGAGCAGTTCTTC
cdr3_aa: CASSLGENNEQFF

clone_size: once
v_call: TRBV10-3
d_call: NA
j_call: TRBJ2-2
cdr3_nt: TGTGCCATCAGTGAGGGGGGCGCGAAGGGCGGGGAGCTGTTTTTT
cdr3_aa: CAISEGGAKGGELFF

clone_size: NA
v_call: TRBV6-5
d_call: TRBD1
j_call: TRBJ1-2
cdr3_nt: TGTGCCAGCAGATCGGGACAGGGGCTTGGCTATGGCTACACCTTC
cdr3_aa: CASRSGQGLGYGYTF

clone_size: NA
v_call: TRBV19
d_call: TRBD1
j_call: TRBJ1-1
cdr3_nt: TGTGCCAGTAGGAGGACAGGGGTCACTGAAGCTTTCTTT
cdr3_aa: CASRRTGVTEAFF

clone_size: NA
v_call: TRBV27
d_call: TRBD1
j_call: TRBJ2-7
cdr3_nt: TGTGCCAGCAGGGAGTGGACAGGGGGCGCGGTCGAGCAGTACTTC
cdr3_aa: CASREWTGGAVEQYF

clone_size: NA
v_call: TRBV19
d_call: NA
j_call: TRBJ2-1
cdr3_nt: TGTGCCAGTAGGGACTACAACTACAATGAGCAGTTCTTC
cdr3_aa: CASRDYNYNEQFF